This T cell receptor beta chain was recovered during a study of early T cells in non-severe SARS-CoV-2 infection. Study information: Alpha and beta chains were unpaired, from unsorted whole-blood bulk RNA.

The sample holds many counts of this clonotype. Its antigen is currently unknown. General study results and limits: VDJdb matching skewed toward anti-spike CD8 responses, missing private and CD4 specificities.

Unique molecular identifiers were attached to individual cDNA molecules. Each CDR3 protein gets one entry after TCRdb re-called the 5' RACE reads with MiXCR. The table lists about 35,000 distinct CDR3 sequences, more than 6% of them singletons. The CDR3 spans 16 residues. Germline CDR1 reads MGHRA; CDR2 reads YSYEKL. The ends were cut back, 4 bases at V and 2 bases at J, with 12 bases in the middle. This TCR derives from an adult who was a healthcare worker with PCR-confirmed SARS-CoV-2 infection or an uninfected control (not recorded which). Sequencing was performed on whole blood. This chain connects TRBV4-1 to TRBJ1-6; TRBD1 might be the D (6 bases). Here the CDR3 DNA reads TGCGCCAGCAGCCTTTCAGGGGCCACCTATAATTCACCCCTCCACTTT. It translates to CASSLSGATYNSPLHF.